Described below is a single TCR beta chain sequence and its context. The junction and the germline gene differ at one end; a read error may be behind it. This CDR3 has 13 residues. CDR1 and CDR2 (germline): MNHEY, SVGAGI. The record originates from a study of cytomegalovirus exposure and HLA in healthy donors. The PCR had 60 Vbeta and 13 Jbeta primers. Sequenced by immunoSEQ multiplex PCR; TCRdb stores in-frame clones only, minus some. Of 150,000 to 200,000 clones listed, 80% are singletons. The chain employs TRBV6-5 and TRBJ1-5; D gene uncertain. Sequencing used PBMCs. This clonotype originated in a woman between 50 and 59 years old in good health and CMV-seronegative. In DNA form, the CDR3 reads TGTGCCAGCAGATATGATAGCAATCGGCCCCAGCATTTT. Translating it yields CASRYDSNRPQHF.